This T cell receptor (beta chain) stems from a study of CD8+CD57+ T cells in acquired aplastic anemia. CDR3 length: 15 residues. The germline gives CDR1 SNHLY, CDR2 FYNNEI. Profiling that covered TCR beta VDJ and CDR3 relied on genomic DNA as its template. From the reads, TCRdb called clonotypes with MiXCR, one entry per CDR3 protein. This sample carries approximately 260,000 distinct CDR3 sequences, about 80% of them seen once, and the ten largest clones take about two fifths. The count of this clonotype is one. Since no conserved phenylalanine or tryptophan closes the CDR3, a read error is the likely cause. Patients chosen for sequencing had CD8+CD57+ cells that had expanded, as shown by flow cytometry.

The sequence was collected from a human donor with aplastic anemia. The sequencing sample was made of sorted CD4+, CD8+, or CD8+CD57+ T cells (not recorded which) from PBMCs. This rearrangement joins TRBV2 to TRBJ1-1, with D perhaps TRBD1 (5 bases). CDR3: CASSLVLTVDTEAFH. As DNA, the CDR3 is TGTGCCAGCAGCTTAGTTCTGACAGTTGACACTGAGGCTTTCCAT.